The entry below describes one T cell receptor beta chain. Assay used: immunoSEQ multiplex PCR; TCRdb lists only in-frame clones, some missing. The table has tens of thousands of clones, 86% seen once. This sample is drawn from a study of T cells in localized non-small cell lung cancer. Germline trimming cut 5 bases from V and 2 bases from J; bases unmatched to any gene: 8. The CDR3 loop spans 16 amino acids. Per the germline V gene, CDR1 is SGHVS and CDR2 is FNYEAQ. Sequenced material: peripheral blood, taken before any cancer treatment. This receptor was taken from a male donor older than 55 with stage III squamous cell lung carcinoma. This chain joins TRBV7-6 and TRBJ2-1, with 8 bases lining up with TRBD2. The CDR3 spells CASSRGRGGTYNEQFF. The CDR3 bases are TGTGCCAGCAGCCGCGGTCGGGGGGGAACCTACAATGAGCAGTTCTTC.